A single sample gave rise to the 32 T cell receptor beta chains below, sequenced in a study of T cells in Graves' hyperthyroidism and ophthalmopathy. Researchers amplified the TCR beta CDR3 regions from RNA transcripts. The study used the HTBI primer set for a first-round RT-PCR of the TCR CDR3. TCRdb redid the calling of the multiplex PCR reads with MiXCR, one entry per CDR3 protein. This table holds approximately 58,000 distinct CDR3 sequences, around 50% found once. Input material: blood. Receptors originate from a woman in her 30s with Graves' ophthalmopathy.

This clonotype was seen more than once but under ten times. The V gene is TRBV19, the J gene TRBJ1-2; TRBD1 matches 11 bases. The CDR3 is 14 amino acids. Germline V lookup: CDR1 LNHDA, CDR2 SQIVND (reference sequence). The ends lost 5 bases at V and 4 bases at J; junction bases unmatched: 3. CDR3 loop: CASSSGTGGYGYTF. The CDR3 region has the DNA TGTGCCAGTAGTTCCGGGACAGGGGGCTATGGCTACACCTTC.

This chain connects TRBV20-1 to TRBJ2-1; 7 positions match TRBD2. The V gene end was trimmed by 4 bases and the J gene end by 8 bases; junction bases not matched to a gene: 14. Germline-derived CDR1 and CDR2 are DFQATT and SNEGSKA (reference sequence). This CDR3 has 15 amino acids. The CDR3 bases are TGCAGTGCTACGTCCTTAGCGGGCACGGACGATGAGCAGTTCTTC. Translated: CSATSLAGTDDEQFF.

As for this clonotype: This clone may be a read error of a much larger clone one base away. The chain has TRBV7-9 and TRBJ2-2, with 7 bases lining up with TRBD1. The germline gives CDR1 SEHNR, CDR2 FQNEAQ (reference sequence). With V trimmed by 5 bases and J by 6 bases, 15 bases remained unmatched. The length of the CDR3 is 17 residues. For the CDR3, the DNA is TGTGCCAGCAGCCAAAAGTCCGGGCAGGGGGAAGCCGGGGAGCTGTTTTTT. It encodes CASSQKSGQGEAGELFF.

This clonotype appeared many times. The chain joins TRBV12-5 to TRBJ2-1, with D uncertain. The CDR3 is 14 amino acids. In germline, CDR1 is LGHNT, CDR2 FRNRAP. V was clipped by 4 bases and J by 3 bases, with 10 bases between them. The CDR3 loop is CASGSDEHYNEQFF. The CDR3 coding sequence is TGTGCTAGTGGTTCAGACGAGCACTACAATGAGCAGTTCTTC. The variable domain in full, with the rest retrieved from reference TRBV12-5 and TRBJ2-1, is DARVTQTPRHKVTEMGQEVTMRCQPILGHNTVFWYRQTMMQGLELLAYFRNRAPLDDSGMPKDRFSAEMPDATLATLKIQPSEPRDSAVYFCASGSDEHYNEQFFGPGTRLTVL.

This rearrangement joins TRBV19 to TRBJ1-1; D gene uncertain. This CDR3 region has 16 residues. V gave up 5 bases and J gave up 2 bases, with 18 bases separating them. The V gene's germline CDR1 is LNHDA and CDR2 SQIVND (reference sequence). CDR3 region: CASSSPAGLFNTEAFF. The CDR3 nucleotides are TGTGCCAGTAGTTCCCCCGCTGGACTGTTCAACACTGAAGCTTTCTTT.

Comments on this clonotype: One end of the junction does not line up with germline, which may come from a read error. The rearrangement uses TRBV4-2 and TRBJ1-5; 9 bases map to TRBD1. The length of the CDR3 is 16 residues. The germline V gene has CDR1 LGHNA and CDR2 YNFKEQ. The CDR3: CVSSLTGTGMIQPQHF. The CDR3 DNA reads TGTGTCAGCAGCCTTACCGGGACAGGGATGATCCAGCCCCAGCATTTT.

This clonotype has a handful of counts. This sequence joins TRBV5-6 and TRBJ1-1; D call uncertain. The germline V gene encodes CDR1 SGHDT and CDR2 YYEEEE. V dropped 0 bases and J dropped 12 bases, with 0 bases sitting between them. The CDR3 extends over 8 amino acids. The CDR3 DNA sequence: TGTGCCAGCAGCTTGGCTTTCTTT. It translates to CASSLAFF.

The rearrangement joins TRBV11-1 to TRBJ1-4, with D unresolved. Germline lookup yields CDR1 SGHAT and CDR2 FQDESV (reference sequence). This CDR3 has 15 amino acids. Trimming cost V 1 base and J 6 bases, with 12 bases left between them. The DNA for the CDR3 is TGTGCCAGCAGCTTAGGGTCCGGGCGAGATGAAAAACTGTTTTTT. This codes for CASSLGSGRDEKLFF.

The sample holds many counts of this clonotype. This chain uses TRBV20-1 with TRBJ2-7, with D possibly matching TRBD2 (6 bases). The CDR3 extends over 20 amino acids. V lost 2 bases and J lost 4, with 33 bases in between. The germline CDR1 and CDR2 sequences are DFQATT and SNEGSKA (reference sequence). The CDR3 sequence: CSARRVQAGLTPFLGYEQYF. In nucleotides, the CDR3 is TGCAGTGCTAGAAGGGTACAGGCGGGACTCACACCCTTTTTAGGGTACGAGCAGTACTTC.

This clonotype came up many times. DNA for the CDR3: TGTGCCAGCAGCTTAGTACCTAGCGGGAACCCCTCCTACAATGAGCAGTTCTTC. Encoded protein: CASSLVPSGNPSYNEQFF. This chain uses TRBV7-9 with TRBJ2-1; the match to TRBD2 covers 9 bases. Trimming took 1 base from V and 0 from J; bases not matched to a gene: 7. Per germline, CDR1 SEHNR and CDR2 FQNEAQ (reference sequence). CDR3 length equals 18 residues.

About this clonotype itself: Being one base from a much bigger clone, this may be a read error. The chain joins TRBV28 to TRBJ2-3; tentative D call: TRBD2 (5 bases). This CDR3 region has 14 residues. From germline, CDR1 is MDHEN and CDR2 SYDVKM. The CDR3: CAGSPSSGTDTQYF. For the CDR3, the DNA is TGTGCCGGCAGTCCTAGCAGTGGCACAGATACGCAGTATTTT.

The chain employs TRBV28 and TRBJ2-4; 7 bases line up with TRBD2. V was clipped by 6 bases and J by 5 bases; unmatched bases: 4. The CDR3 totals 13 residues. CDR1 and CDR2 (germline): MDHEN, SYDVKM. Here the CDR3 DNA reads TGTGCCAGCAGAGGGGAGGGGCAAAACATTCAGTACTTC. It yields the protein CASRGEGQNIQYF.

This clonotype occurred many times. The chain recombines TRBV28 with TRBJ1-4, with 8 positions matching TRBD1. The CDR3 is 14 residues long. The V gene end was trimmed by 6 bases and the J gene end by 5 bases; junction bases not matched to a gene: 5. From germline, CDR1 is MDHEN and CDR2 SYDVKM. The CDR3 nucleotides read TGTGCCAGCAGGAGGGACAGGCCGAATGAAAAACTGTTTTTT. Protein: CASRRDRPNEKLFF. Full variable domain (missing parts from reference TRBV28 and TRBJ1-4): DVKVTQSSRYLVKRTGEKVFLECVQDMDHENMFWYRQDPGLGLRLIYFSYDVKMKEKGDIPEGYSVSREKKERFSLILESASTNQTSMYLCASRRDRPNEKLFFGSGTQLSVL.

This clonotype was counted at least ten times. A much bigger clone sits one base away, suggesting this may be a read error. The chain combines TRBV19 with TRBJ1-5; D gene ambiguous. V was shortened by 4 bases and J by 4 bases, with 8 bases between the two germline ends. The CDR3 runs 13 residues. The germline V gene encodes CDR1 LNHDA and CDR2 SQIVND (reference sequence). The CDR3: CASSTTENQPQHF. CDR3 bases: TGTGCCAGTAGTACAACTGAAAATCAGCCCCAGCATTTT.

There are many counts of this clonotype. DNA for the CDR3: TGTGCCAGCAGCGTATTTGGAAACCAAGAGACCCAGTACTTC. Encoded protein: CASSVFGNQETQYF. V usage is TRBV9 and J usage is TRBJ2-5; D is unclear. Germline CDR1 reads SGDLS; CDR2 reads YYNGEE. This CDR3 is built from 14 residues. The V end was cut by 1 base, the J end by 0 bases, with 7 bases between.

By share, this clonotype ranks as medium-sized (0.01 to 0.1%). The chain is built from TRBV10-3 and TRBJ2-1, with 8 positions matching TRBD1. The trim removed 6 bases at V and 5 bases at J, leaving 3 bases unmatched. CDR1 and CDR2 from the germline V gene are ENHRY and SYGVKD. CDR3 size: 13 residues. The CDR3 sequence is CAIRTGQDNEQFF. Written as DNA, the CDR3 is TGTGCCATCAGGACGGGACAGGACAATGAGCAGTTCTTC.

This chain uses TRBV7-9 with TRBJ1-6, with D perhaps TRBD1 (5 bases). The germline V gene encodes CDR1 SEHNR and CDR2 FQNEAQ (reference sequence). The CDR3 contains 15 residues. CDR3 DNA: TGTGCTAGGAGCCACCGGGACCAGGATAATTCACCCCTCCACTTT. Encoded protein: CARSHRDQDNSPLHF. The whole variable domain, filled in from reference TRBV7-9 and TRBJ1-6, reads DTGVSQNPRHKITKRGQNVTFRCDPISEHNRLYWYRQTLGQGPEFLTYFQNEAQLEKSRLLSDRFSAERPKGSFSTLEIQRTEQGDSAMYLCARSHRDQDNSPLHFGNGTRLTVT.

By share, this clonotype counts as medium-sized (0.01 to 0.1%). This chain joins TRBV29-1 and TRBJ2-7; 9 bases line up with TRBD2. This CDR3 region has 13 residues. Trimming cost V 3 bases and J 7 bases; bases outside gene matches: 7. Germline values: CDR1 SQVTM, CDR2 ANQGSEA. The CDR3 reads CSVELAGGREQYF. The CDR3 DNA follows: TGCAGCGTTGAGTTGGCGGGAGGGAGAGAGCAGTACTTC.

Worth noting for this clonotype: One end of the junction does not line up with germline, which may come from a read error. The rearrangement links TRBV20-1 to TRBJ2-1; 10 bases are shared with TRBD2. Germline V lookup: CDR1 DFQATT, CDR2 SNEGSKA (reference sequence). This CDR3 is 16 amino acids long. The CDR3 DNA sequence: TGCAGTGCTAGAGATGTGGAGCGGGAGGGTGTGAATGTGCAGTGCTTC. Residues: CSARDVEREGVNVQCF.

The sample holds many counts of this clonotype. CDR3 coding DNA: TGTGCCAGCAGCCGGGGGGGCAGGGCGTATCCGAATGAAAAACTGTTTTTT. It encodes CASSRGGRAYPNEKLFF. This rearrangement joins TRBV13 to TRBJ1-4; D might be TRBD1 (6 bases). The CDR3 has 17 amino acids. CDR1 and CDR2 from the germline V gene are PRHDT and FYEKMQ (reference sequence). V lost 5 bases and J 5 bases, leaving 21 bases between the germline ends.

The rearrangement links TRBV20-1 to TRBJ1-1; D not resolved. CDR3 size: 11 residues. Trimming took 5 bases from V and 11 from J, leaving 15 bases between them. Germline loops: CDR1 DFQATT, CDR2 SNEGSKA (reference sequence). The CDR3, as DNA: TGCAGTGCTCCAGGAGACCCCGGGGCTTTCTTT. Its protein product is CSAPGDPGAFF.

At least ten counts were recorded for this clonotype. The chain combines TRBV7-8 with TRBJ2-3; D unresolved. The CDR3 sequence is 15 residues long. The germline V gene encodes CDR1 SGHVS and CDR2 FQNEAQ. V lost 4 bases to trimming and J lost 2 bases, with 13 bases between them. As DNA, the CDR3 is TGTGCCAGCAGCTCTCGTCGGTCCTTCACAGATACGCAGTATTTT. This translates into CASSSRRSFTDTQYF. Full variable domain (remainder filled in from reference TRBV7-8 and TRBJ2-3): GAGVSQSPRYKVAKRGQDVALRCDPISGHVSLFWYQQALGQGPEFLTYFQNEAQLDKSGLPSDRFFAERPEGSVSTLKIQRTQQEDSAVYLCASSSRRSFTDTQYFGPGTRLTVL.

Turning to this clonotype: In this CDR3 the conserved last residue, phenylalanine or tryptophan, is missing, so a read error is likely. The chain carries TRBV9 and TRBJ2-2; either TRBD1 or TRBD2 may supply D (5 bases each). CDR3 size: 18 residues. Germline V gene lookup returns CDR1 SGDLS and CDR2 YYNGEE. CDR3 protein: CASSVVGVGSSNTGELFL. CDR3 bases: TGCGCCAGCAGCGTAGTGGGGGTGGGGTCGTCGAACACCGGGGAGCTGTTTCTT.

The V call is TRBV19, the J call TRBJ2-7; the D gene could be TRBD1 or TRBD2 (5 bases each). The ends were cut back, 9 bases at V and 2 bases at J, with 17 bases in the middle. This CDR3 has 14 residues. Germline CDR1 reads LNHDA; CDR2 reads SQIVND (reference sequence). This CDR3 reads CARGDTGHPYEQYF. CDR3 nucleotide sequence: TGTGCCAGGGGAGATACCGGACACCCCTACGAGCAGTACTTC.

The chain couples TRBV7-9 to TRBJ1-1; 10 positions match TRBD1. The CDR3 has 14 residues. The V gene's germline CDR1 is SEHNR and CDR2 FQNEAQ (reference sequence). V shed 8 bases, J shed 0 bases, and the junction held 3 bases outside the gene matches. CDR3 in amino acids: CASRQGAVNTEAFF. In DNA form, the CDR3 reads TGTGCCAGCCGACAGGGGGCAGTGAACACTGAAGCTTTCTTT.

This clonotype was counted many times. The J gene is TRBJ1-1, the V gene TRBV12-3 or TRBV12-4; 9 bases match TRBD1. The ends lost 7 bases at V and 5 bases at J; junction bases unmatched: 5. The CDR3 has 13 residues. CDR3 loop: CASIGTGSTEAFF. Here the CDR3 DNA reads TGTGCCAGCATAGGGACAGGGTCAACTGAAGCTTTCTTT.

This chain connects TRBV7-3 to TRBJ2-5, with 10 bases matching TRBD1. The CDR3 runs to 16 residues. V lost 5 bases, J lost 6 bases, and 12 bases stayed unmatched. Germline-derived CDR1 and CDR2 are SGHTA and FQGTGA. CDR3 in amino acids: CASSPHPGQGRQTQYF. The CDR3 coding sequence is TGTGCCAGCAGCCCCCATCCGGGACAGGGGAGACAGACCCAGTACTTC.

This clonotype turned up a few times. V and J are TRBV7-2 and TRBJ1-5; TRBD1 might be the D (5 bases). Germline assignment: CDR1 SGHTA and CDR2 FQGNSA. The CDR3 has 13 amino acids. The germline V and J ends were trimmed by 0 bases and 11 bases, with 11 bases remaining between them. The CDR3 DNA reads TGTGCCAGCAGCTTAGCGGGGGGTGAGACCCAGCATTTT. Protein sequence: CASSLAGGETQHF.

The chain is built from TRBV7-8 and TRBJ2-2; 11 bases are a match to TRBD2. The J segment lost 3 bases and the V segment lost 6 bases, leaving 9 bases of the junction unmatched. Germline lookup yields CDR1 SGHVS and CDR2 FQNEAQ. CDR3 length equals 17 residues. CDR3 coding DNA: TGTGCCAGCAGGCCGTTAGCGGGAGGGCGGTACACCGGGGAGCTGTTTTTT. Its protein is CASRPLAGGRYTGELFF. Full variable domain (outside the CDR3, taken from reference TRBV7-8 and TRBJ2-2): GAGVSQSPRYKVAKRGQDVALRCDPISGHVSLFWYQQALGQGPEFLTYFQNEAQLDKSGLPSDRFFAERPEGSVSTLKIQRTQQEDSAVYLCASRPLAGGRYTGELFFGEGSRLTVL.

CDR3 residues: CASSPTGASGRRETQYF. The CDR3 nucleotides read TGTGCCAGCAGCCCTACCGGGGCTAGCGGGAGGCGGGAGACCCAGTACTTC. J is TRBJ2-5 and V is TRBV4-2; 11 nucleotides line up with TRBD2. V was pared by 4 bases and J by 5 bases, with 12 bases of the junction left unmatched. The CDR3 has 17 residues. Germline assignment: CDR1 LGHNA and CDR2 YNFKEQ.

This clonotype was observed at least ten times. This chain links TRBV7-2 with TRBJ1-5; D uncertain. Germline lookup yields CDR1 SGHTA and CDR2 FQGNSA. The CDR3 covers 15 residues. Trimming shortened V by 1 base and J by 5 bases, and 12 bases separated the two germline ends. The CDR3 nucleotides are TGTGCCAGCAGCTTAGAGGGTGGCAGCTATCAGCCCCAGCATTTT. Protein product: CASSLEGGSYQPQHF.

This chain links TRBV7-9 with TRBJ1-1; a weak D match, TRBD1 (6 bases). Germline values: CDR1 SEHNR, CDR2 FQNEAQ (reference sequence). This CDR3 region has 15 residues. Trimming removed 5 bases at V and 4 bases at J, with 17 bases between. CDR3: CASSRKLKGGTEAFF. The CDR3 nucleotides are TGTGCCAGCAGCCGGAAGCTCAAGGGGGGCACTGAAGCTTTCTTT.